This T cell receptor (beta chain) was sequenced in a study of identical twins. TCRdb fed the 5' RACE reads into MiXCR, producing one record per CDR3 protein. The data contain 600,000 to 850,000 distinct CDR3 sequences, 18% of them singletons. Healthy Caucasians, and only they, were the donors. V was shortened by 3 bases and J by 3 bases, with 11 bases between the two germline ends. This CDR3 comprises 14 residues. Germline lookup yields CDR1 ENHRY and CDR2 SYGVKD. In addition, the sample was reused for a study of T cells expressing NK-cell markers.

The sample comprised PBMCs. The sequence was obtained from a woman aged 18-29 years in good health. The genes are TRBV10-3 and TRBJ1-2; D is ambiguous. The chain's CDR3 is CAISERVGDYGYTF. CDR3 coding DNA: TGTGCCATCAGTGAAAGGGTGGGCGACTATGGCTACACCTTC.